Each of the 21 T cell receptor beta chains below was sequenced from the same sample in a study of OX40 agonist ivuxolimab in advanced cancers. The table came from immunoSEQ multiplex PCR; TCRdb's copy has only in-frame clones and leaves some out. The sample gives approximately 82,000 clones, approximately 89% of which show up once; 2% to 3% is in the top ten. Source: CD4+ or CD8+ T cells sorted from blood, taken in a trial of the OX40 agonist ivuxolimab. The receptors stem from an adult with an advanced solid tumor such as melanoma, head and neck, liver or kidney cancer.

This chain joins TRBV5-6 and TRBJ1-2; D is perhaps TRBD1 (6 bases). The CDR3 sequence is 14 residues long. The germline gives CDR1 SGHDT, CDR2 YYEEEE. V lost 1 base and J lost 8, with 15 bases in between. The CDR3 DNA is TGTGCCAGCAGCTTGAAGGGGGGCAGTAAAGGCTACACCTTC. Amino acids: CASSLKGGSKGYTF.

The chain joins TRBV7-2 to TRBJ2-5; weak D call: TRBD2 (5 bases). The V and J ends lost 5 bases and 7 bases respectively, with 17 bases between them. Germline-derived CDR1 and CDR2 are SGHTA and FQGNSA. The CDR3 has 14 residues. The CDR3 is CASSPRYSAGTQYF. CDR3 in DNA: TGTGCCAGCAGCCCCCGGTACTCCGCGGGGACCCAGTACTTC.

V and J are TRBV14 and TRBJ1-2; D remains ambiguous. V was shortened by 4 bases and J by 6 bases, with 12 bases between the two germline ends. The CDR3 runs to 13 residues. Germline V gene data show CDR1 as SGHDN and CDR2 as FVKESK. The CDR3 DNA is TGTGCCAGCAGCCCTCTGTGGGAGGATGGCTACACCTTC. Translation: CASSPLWEDGYTF.

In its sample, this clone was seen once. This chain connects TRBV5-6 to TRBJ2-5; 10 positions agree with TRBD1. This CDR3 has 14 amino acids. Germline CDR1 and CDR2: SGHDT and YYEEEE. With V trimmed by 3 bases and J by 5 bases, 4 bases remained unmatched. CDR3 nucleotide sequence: TGTGCCAGCAGCTCCGGACAGGGGGATGAGACCCAGTACTTC. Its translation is CASSSGQGDETQYF.

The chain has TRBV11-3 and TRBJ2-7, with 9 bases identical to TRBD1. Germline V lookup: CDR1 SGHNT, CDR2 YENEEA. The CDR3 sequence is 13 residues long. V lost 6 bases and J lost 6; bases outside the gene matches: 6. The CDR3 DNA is TGTGCCAGCAGTATGGACAGGGGAGGCGAGCAGTACTTC. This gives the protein CASSMDRGGEQYF.

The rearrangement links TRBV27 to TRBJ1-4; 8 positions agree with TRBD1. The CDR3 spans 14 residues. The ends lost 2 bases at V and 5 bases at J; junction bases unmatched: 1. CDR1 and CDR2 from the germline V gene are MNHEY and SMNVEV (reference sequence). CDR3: CASSLQGANEKLFF. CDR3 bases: TGTGCCAGCAGTTTACAGGGGGCGAATGAAAAACTGTTTTTT.

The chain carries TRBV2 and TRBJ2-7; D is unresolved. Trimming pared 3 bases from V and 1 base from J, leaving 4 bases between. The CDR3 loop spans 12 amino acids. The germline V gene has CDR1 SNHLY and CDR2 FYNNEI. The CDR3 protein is CASSDSSYEQYF. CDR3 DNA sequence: TGTGCCAGCAGTGACAGTTCCTACGAGCAGTACTTC.

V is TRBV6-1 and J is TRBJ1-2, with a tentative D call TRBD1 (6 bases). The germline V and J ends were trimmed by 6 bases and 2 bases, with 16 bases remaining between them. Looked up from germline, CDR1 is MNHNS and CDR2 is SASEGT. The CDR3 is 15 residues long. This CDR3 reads CASRARPTGNYGYTF. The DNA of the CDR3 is TGTGCCAGCAGAGCCCGACCTACAGGGAACTATGGCTACACCTTC.

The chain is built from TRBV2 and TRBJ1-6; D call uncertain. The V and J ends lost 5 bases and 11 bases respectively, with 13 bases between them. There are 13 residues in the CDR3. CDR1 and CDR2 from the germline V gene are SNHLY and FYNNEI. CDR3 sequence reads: CASSQRSPAPLHF. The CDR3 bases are TGTGCCAGCAGTCAGCGATCTCCGGCACCCCTCCACTTT.

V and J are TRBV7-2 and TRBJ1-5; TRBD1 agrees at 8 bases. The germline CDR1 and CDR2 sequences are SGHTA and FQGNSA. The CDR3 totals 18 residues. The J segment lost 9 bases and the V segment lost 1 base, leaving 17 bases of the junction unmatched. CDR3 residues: CASSLGVGAGGPIGPQHF. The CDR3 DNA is TGTGCCAGCAGCTTAGGGGTGGGGGCAGGGGGCCCGATTGGGCCCCAGCATTTT.

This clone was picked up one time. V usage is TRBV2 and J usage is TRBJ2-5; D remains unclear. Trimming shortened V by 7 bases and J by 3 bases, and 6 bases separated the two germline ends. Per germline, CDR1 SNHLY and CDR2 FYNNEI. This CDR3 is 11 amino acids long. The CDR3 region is CASNEEETQYF. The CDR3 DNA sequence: TGTGCCAGCAACGAGGAAGAGACCCAGTACTTC.

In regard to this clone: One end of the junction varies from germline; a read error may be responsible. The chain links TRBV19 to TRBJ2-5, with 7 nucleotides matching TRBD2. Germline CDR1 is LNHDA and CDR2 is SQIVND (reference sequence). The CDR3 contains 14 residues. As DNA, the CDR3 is TGTGCCACTAGTGGAACGGGGGGCCAAGAGACCCAGTACTTC. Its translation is CATSGTGGQETQYF.

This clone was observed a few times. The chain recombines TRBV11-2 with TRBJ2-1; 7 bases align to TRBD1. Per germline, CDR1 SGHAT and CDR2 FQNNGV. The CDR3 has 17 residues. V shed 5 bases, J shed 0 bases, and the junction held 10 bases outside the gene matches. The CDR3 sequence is CASSPVGQVSSYNEQFF. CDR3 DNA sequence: TGTGCCAGCAGCCCGGTCGGACAGGTGAGCTCCTACAATGAGCAGTTCTTC.

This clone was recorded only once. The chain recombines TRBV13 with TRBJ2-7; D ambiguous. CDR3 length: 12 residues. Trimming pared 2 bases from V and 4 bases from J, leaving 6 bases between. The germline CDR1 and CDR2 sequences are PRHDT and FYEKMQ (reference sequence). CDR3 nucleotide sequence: TGTGCCAGCAGCTTACGAGAGTACGAGCAGTACTTC. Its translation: CASSLREYEQYF.

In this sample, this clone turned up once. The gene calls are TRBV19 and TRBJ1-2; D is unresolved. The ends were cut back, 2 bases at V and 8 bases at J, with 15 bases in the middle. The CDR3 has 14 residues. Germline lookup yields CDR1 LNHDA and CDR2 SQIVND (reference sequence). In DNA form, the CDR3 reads TGTGCCAGTAGTATAAAGGGATTTCGTAGCGGCTACACCTTC. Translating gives CASSIKGFRSGYTF. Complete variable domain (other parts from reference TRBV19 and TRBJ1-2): DGGITQSPKYLFRKEGQNVTLSCEQNLNHDAMYWYRQDPGQGLRLIYYSQIVNDFQKGDIAEGYSVSREKKESFPLTVTSAQKNPTAFYLCASSIKGFRSGYTFGSGTRLTVV.

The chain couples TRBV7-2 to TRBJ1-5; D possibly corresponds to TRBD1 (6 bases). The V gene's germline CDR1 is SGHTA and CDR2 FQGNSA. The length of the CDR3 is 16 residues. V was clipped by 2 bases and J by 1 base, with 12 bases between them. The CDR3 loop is CASSLRGARSNQPQHF. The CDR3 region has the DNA TGTGCCAGCAGCTTAAGGGGGGCTAGGAGCAATCAGCCCCAGCATTTT.

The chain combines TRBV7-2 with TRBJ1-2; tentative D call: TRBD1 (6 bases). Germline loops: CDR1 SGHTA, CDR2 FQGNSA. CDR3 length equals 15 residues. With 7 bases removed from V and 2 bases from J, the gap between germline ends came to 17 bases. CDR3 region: CASTVWGASNYGYTF. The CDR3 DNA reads TGTGCCAGCACCGTTTGGGGGGCCTCCAACTATGGCTACACCTTC.

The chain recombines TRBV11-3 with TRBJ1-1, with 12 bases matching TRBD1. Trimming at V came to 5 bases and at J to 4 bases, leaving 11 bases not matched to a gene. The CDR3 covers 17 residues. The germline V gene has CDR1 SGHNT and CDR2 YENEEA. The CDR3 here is CASSRGTGGEVSTEAFF. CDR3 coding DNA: TGTGCCAGCAGCCGCGGGACAGGGGGCGAGGTGAGCACTGAAGCTTTCTTT.

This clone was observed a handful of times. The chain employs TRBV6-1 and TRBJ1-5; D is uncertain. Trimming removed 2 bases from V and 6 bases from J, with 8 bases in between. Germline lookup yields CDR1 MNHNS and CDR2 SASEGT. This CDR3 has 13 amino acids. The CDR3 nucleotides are TGTGCCAGCAGTGAAATTGGCGGTCAGCCCCAGCATTTT. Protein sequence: CASSEIGGQPQHF.

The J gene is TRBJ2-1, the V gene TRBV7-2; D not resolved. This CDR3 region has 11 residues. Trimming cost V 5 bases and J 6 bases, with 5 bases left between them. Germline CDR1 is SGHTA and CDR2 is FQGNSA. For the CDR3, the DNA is TGTGCCAGCAGCCGTTTCAATGAGCAGTTCTTC. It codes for CASSRFNEQFF.

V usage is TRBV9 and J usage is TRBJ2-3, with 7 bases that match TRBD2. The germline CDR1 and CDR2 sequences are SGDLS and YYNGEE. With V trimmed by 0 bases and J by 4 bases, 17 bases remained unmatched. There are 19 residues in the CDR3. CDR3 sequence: CASSVALEVGLGYPDTQYF. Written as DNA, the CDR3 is TGTGCCAGCAGCGTAGCCCTAGAGGTCGGACTAGGGTACCCAGATACGCAGTATTTT.